The T cell receptor beta chain under discussion was sequenced for a study of OX40 agonist ivuxolimab in advanced cancers. Regarding the complete study: Ivuxolimab was a fully human IgG2 agonistic monoclonal antibody targeting the costimulatory receptor OX40 (CD134). Intravenous ivuxolimab was administered to patients every 2 weeks at six dose levels: 0.01, 0.1, 0.3, 1.5, 3 and 10 mg/kg. Among the 50 to 55 dose-escalation patients, about 20 had hepatocellular carcinoma, roughly 15 melanoma, 9 renal cell carcinoma and 9 head and neck cancer. A male proportion of roughly 80% and a mean age of about 60 years, ranging from about 20 to 80, were recorded for the dose-escalation cohort. Patients were allowed to have had prior anti-PD-1, anti-PD-L1 or anti-CTLA-4 therapy, and about 40% of the dose-escalation patients had been treated with checkpoint inhibitors. Partial responses were achieved by three dose-escalation patients, of whom one had hepatocellular carcinoma and two had cutaneous melanoma. The purpose of peripheral TCRbeta sequencing was to test whether ivuxolimab changed TCR sequence diversity and led to clonal T-cell expansion. The paper covers the monotherapy dose-escalation part of the phase I ivuxolimab trial, which included N = 52 patients. Broad study findings and their caveats: At doses of 0.1 to 3.0 mg/kg, clonal expansion of both CD4+ and CD8+ T cells in blood was seen between baseline and week 6. Antigen specificity was not determined for the clonally expanded peripheral T cells. Low levels of normalized T-cell clonal expansion were also seen in some nonresponding patients. After ivuxolimab, CD8+ T cells had more expanded clones than CD4+ T cells on average. In the 0.1-3.0 mg/kg groups, partial responders were among the patients with the lowest normalized peripheral clonal expansion, particularly in CD8+ T cells.

The trial excluded patients who had a history of autoimmune disease or who were on systemic immunosuppression. Peripheral blood for TCR sequencing was drawn from every dose cohort at baseline, at cycle 4 day 1 and at cycle 7 day 1. Samples came from an open-label, multicenter, first-in-human phase I dose-escalation trial of ivuxolimab. Adults with locally advanced or metastatic melanoma, renal cell, hepatocellular, or head and neck squamous cell carcinoma were enrolled in the trial. Before TCR sequencing, CD4+ T cells and CD8+ T cells were sorted from peripheral blood as separate populations. V lost 0 bases and J lost 8 bases; the stretch between them is 16 bases long. As encoded in the germline V gene, CDR1 is LGHNA while CDR2 is YSLEER. CDR3 length: 16 amino acids, cysteine to phenylalanine. Only the CDR3 part of the read is kept: 48 bases, read in frame from the first base. Genomic DNA was isolated from the sorted cells so that the TCRbeta CDR3 region could be sequenced. The immunoSEQ Assay was used for sequencing of TCRbeta CDR3 regions. Drawn from immuneACCESS, this table holds only the in-frame rearrangements with V and J called that TCRdb kept. Clones are partly lost; checked studies trace under half to an unresolved V gene and leave the rest unexplained. The sample data list some 87,000 clones, and about 88% of these were observed just once. Clones ranked in the top ten supply more than 0.6% of the sample.

Worth noting for this clone: Its antigen is unknown. No much larger clone exists at a distance of one base, and base qualities are not known.

The sequence came from an adult with an advanced solid tumor such as melanoma, head and neck, liver or kidney cancer. Source: CD4+ or CD8+ T cells sorted from blood, taken in a trial of the OX40 agonist ivuxolimab. The chain is made from TRBV4-3 and TRBJ1-4; a weak D assignment points to TRBD1 (5 bases agree). The CDR3 reads CASSQDLGAIGEKLFF. The sequenced DNA: TGCGCCAGCAGCCAAGATCTCGGGGCAATCGGCGAAAAACTGTTTTTT.